A selection of T cell receptor beta chains follows, all from one sample in a study of cytotoxic CD8 clonotypes in ibrutinib-treated CLL. This table comes from immunoSEQ multiplex PCR, and its TCRdb copy is limited to in-frame clones, with some not included. The sample consists of approximately 120,000 clones, approximately 81% of them appearing once. Specimen: PBMCs, collected after 24 months of ibrutinib treatment. Source of these receptors: a human donor with chronic lymphocytic leukemia. The CDR3 runs from the conserved cysteine through the conserved F or W. D genes are given only for firm matches. Expanded clones get a size class; other rows say once, few or many, or leave the size out.

d_call clone_size j_call v_call cdr3_nt cdr3_aa
TRBD1 - TRBJ1-2 TRBV14 TGTGCCAGCAGCCAACAGCTTGGCAGGGGGGATGGCTACACCTTC CASSQQLGRGDGYTF
- once TRBJ2-2 TRBV7-2 TGTGCCAGCAGCCCTCAGGGCAGGGGGAACACCGGGGAGCTGTTTTTT CASSPQGRGNTGELFF
- - TRBJ1-6 TRBV5-1 TGCGCCAGCAGCCCGAGGGACAATAATAATTCACCCCTCCACTTT CASSPRDNNNSPLHF
- - TRBJ1-5 TRBV10-1 TGCGCCAGCAGTGAGGGGGTTGGTCAGCCCCAGCATTTT CASSEGVGQPQHF
- - TRBJ2-3 TRBV5-4 TGTGCCAGCAGCTTGGTACAGGGAGGCACAGATACGCAGTATTTT CASSLVQGGTDTQYF
TRBD1 once TRBJ2-3 TRBV5-1 TGCGCCAGCATCCCGGTGGGACAGGGCACAGATACGCAGTATTTT CASIPVGQGTDTQYF
- - TRBJ1-4 TRBV21-1 TGTGCCAGCAGCAAAGTTTTCTGGAAGGGAGGTCATGAAAAACTGTTTTTT CASSKVFWKGGHEKLFF
- - TRBJ2-3 TRBV7-8 TGTGCCAGCAGCTTATTCGGGGGGCGATTAAGCACAGATACGCAGTATTTT CASSLFGGRLSTDTQYF
TRBD1 - TRBJ2-2 TRBV5-1 TGCGCCAGCAGCTTGGCCGGGACAGGGGAAATTAACACCGGGGAGCTGTTTTTT CASSLAGTGEINTGELFF
- - TRBJ1-2 TRBV7-2 TGTGCCAGCCTCCCGGGCCCAAACTATGGCTACACCTTC CASLPGPNYGYTF
- - TRBJ2-3 TRBV27 TGTGCCGCCCGGGGGCAGCAGGGAGGGAGTAGAGATACGCAGTATTTT CAARGQQGGSRDTQYF
- - TRBJ2-7 TRBV7-6 TGTGCCAGCAGCTTAAGAGGCCGGAGCTACGAGCAGTACTTC CASSLRGRSYEQYF
TRBD1 - TRBJ1-6 TRBV4-1 TGCGCCAGCAGCGTCTGGGACAGGGAGAATTCACCCCTCCACTTT CASSVWDRENSPLHF
TRBD1 - TRBJ1-4 TRBV5-1 TGCGCCAGCCGGGACAGGTTGAATGAAAAACTGTTTTTT CASRDRLNEKLFF
- - TRBJ2-2 TRBV11-2 TGTGCCAGCAGCTCCCTAACGCCGGCAGACACCGGGGAGCTGTTTTTT CASSSLTPADTGELFF
- - TRBJ1-1 TRBV6-6 TGTGCCAGCAGTTACTCCGGTCACCTGAACACTGAAGCTTTCTTT CASSYSGHLNTEAFF
- - TRBJ1-1 TRBV5-6 TGTGCCAGCAGCTTGTTGTACCGGAACACTGAAGCTTTCTTT CASSLLYRNTEAFF
- few TRBJ2-1 TRBV9 TGTGCCAGCAGCCTGGCAGGGAATGAGCAGTTCTTC CASSLAGNEQFF
- - TRBJ1-2 TRBV18 TGTGCCAGCTCCCTGGACAGCCAGAACTATGGCTACACCTTC CASSLDSQNYGYTF
- - TRBJ2-3 TRBV2 TGTGCCAGCAAGGGTCCAGAGGATCCAGATACGCAGTATTTT CASKGPEDPDTQYF
TRBD2 - TRBJ2-7 TRBV6-5 TGTGCCAGCAGGGGACTAGCGGCAATCGCCTACGAGCAGTACTTC CASRGLAAIAYEQYF
- - TRBJ2-3 TRBV11-2 TGTGCCAGCAGCTTTCTTGTCCTCACAGATACGCAGTATTTT CASSFLVLTDTQYF
- - TRBJ2-1 TRBV9 TGTGCCAGCAGCAAGCAGGGGGGTCTCTACAATGAGCAGTTCTTC CASSKQGGLYNEQFF
TRBD1 - TRBJ1-2 TRBV11-2 TGTGCCAGCGGGCGACAGGGGGCGCTTGGTGGCTACACCTTC CASGRQGALGGYTF
- - TRBJ2-7 TRBV14 TGTGCCAGCAGCCATGCCACGGGGGAAAAAAGGTCCTACGAGCAGTACTTC CASSHATGEKRSYEQYF
TRBD1 - TRBJ1-2 TRBV5-1 TGCGCCAGCAGCTTGGCAGGGGGCTTGTCAGCTGGTTATGGCTACACCTTC CASSLAGGLSAGYGYTF
- - TRBJ1-6 TRBV6-6 TGTGCCAGCAGTTACCAAACACAGGGCTGGGGTTCACCCCTCCACTTT CASSYQTQGWGSPLHF
TRBD1 few TRBJ1-2 TRBV7-8 TGTGCCAGCAGCCAGGACAGGGACTATGGCTACACCTTC CASSQDRDYGYTF
- - TRBJ2-1 TRBV6-4 TGTGCCAGCAGCCTCACTGTCAGCGGGCCTTACAATGAGCAGTTCTTC CASSLTVSGPYNEQFF
- - TRBJ1-6 TRBV6-5 TGTGCCAGCAGTTACTCTGTGGGTTCACCCCTCCACTTT CASSYSVGSPLHF
TRBD2 - TRBJ2-7 TRBV7-9 TGTGCCAGCAGCTTAAGGGAGGGTCAACGCTCCTACGAGCAGTACTTC CASSLREGQRSYEQYF
- once TRBJ2-7 TRBV11-3 TGTGCCAGCAGCTTCGCCGAATCCCACGAGCAGTACTTC CASSFAESHEQYF
- - TRBJ1-2 TRBV15 TGTGCCACCAGCAGGCCCCCCTCCAGTCCGGCAGGGAACGGTGGCTACACCTTC CATSRPPSSPAGNGGYTF
- - TRBJ2-2 TRBV18 TGTGCCAGCTCACCTCCGAATAACAGGGCGGGCACCGGGGAGCTGTTTTTT CASSPPNNRAGTGELFF
- few TRBJ1-5 TRBV6-5 TGTGCCAGCAGTACATCAGGTGGTCAGCCCCAGCATTTT CASSTSGGQPQHF
- - TRBJ1-1 TRBV10-3 TGTGCCATCAGTGATGAAACCCGAGGGAACACTGAAGCTTTCTTT CAISDETRGNTEAFF
TRBD2 medium-sized TRBJ2-1 TRBV4-3 TGCGCCAGCAGCCAAGATGCGGGGGGGGTCTACAATGAGCAGTTCTTC CASSQDAGGVYNEQFF
- - TRBJ1-1 TRBV27 TGTGCCAGCGCTATGGATCGGGCGAACACTGAAGCTTTCTTT CASAMDRANTEAFF
- - TRBJ1-2 TRBV28 TGTGCCAGCGGGGGTGTCGGTAACTATGGCTACACCTTC CASGGVGNYGYTF
TRBD1 - TRBJ1-6 TRBV5-1 TGCGCCAGCAGCCCGACAGGGGATAATTCACCCCTCCACTTT CASSPTGDNSPLHF
- - TRBJ1-5 TRBV5-1 TGCGCCAGCAGCTCCCAACCAGGGGATAGCAATCAGCCCCAGCATTTT CASSSQPGDSNQPQHF
- - TRBJ1-6 TRBV9 TGTGCCAGCAGCGTGTCCGGGAGACTTCATTCACCCCTCCACTTT CASSVSGRLHSPLHF
- - TRBJ1-2 TRBV7-2 TGTGCCAGCAGCCAAGAGGGACGGAAGAACTATGGCTACACCTTC CASSQEGRKNYGYTF
- - TRBJ2-6 TRBV19 TGTGCCAGTAGTATGGGCTCAGGGGGGACTGGGGCCAACGTCCTGACTTTC CASSMGSGGTGANVLTF
- - TRBJ2-7 TRBV19 TGTGCCAGTAGGCCCTCCGGGACTGGTACGTACGAGCAGTACTTC CASRPSGTGTYEQYF
TRBD1 - TRBJ1-1 TRBV10-3 TGTGCCATCACCGGGACAGAGCGGACTGAAGCTTTCTTT CAITGTERTEAFF
- - TRBJ2-7 TRBV18 TGTGCCAGCTCACCAAGGTCCGGATTTAGCTACGAGCAGTACTTC CASSPRSGFSYEQYF
TRBD2 - TRBJ2-5 TRBV10-3 TGTGCCATCAGTCCCTCTAGCGGGGGAGAGACCCAGTACTTC CAISPSSGGETQYF
TRBD1 - TRBJ2-7 TRBV13 TGTGCCAGCAGCTTAGGCCTTGGGACAGGGGTTGAGCAGTACTTC CASSLGLGTGVEQYF
- - TRBJ1-2 TRBV19 TGTGCCAGTAGTACTCGCAGGGCATCTCTCTATGGCTACACCTTC CASSTRRASLYGYTF
- - TRBJ2-5 TRBV5-1 TGCGCCAGCAGCTCCCACGGAAGCCAAGAGACCCAGTACTTC CASSSHGSQETQYF
TRBD1 - TRBJ1-2 TRBV18 TGTGCCAGCTCACCCACCGGACAGGGGGCGCAGGGCTACACCTTC CASSPTGQGAQGYTF